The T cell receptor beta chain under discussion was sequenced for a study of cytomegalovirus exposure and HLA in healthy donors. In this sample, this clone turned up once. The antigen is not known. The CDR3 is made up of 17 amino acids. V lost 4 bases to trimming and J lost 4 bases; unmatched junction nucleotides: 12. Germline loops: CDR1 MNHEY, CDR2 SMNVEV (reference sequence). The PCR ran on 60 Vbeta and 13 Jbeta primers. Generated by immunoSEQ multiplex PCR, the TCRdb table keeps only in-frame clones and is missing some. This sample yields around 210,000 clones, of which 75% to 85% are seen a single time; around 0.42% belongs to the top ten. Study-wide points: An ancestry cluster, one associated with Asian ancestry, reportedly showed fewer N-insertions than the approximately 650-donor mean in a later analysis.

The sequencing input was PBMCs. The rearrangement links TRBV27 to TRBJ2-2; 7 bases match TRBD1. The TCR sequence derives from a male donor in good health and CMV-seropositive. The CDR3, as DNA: TGTGCCAGCAGTTCTCTACGGACAGGTCGGGGCACCGGGGAGCTGTTTTTT. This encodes CASSSLRTGRGTGELFF.